This T cell receptor (beta chain) was sequenced during a study of T cells expressing NK-cell markers (dated by TCRdb to 2019 to 2021). Regarding the research as a whole: Under 10 donors provided sorted CD3+CD56+NKG2C+, CD3+CD56+NKG2C- and CD3+CD56-NKG2C+ T-cell subsets, whose TCR beta-chain repertoires were profiled. Of the eight sequenced donors, seven were found to be HCMV-seropositive and one was found to be HCMV-seronegative. Sequencing of the libraries produced 2 x 150 bp reads on Illumina HiSeq 2000/2500, MiSeq or NextSeq. Randomly selected healthy volunteers, three men and five women, were used as the eight sequenced donors. Results and caveats for the whole study, not just this receptor: Those dominant clonotypes were again the most abundant among CD3+CD56-NKG2C+ cells in a handful of donors, at about 28.3-65%. In several donors, the dominant CD3+CD56+NKG2C+ clonotypes were found to rank among the top 10 CD8+ clonotypes and to make up about 1.0-7.0% of CD8+ T cells. It remained unclear whether the expanded NKG2C-expressing T cell clones were specific for HCMV antigens.

As regards this clonotype: Its specific antigen is unknown.

Sequences MGHDK (CDR1) and SYGVNS (CDR2) are obtained from the germline V gene. CDR3 length: 13 amino acids, cysteine to phenylalanine. DNA was not recorded. Sequencing instrument: Illumina HiSeq 2000. 5'RACE template switching, by which a universal primer site and unique molecular identifiers were added, was used to make TCR beta cDNA libraries. Priming for cDNA synthesis came from the TCR beta constant segment, and two successive PCR amplification steps followed. For the original study's pipeline: MIGEC was used to demultiplex reads and group reads by UMI, and MiTCR was used to assemble and quantify clonotypes. To exclude erroneous sequences, only TCR cDNA sequences supported by at least two reads were retained. Downstream repertoire analysis used the tcR package, and clonotypes were matched across fractions by CDR3 nucleotide sequence plus V segment. Antigen specificity was annotated against VDJdb with VDJmatch, allowing one amino acid substitution in CDR3. TCRdb reprocessed the reads, and each CDR3 protein sequence is entered once, without DNA. The V and J calls here are based on TCRdb, not the publication. The data table for this sample lists some 190,000 distinct CDR3 sequences. The ten largest make up around 20% of the sample.

HCMV-specific IgG was detected in serum with a commercial ELISA kit to determine HCMV serostatus. Peripheral blood mononuclear cells were isolated from blood by Ficoll density gradient centrifugation. The TCR originated in a man between 18 and 69 years old in good health. This chain is built from TRBV25-1 and TRBJ2-7. Sequenced sample: blood T cells: a sorted CD56 or NKG2C T cell subset, CD4+ or CD8+ T cells, or bulk PBMC T cells (not recorded which). The CDR3 reads as follows: CASSVVMGGEQYF.